The clone carrying this T cell receptor beta chain was seen many times. Antigen: not known. Regarding time point: patch test 2, 6 weeks after DPC sensitization. The treatment denotes: therapeutic diphenylcyclopropenone sensitization with weekly scalp DPC. Venepuncture was done earlier than the placement of each patch test. It was from unfractionated whole blood that total RNA was extracted. These data come from a study of human T cells and chemical hapten exposure. Study conclusions and caveats: Unchanged with DPC sensitization were TCRs above 1 in 1000 frequency. Significantly greater numbers of large CDR3 similarity clusters came from expanded TCRs than from controls.

TCRdb reprocessed the RACE reads via MiXCR and lists one record per CDR3 protein. The table records about 43,000 distinct CDR3 sequences, 3% to 3.5% of them present only once. The germline V gene encodes CDR1 SGDLS and CDR2 YYNGEE. V dropped 0 bases and J dropped 1 base, with 5 bases sitting between them. This CDR3 is built from 15 residues. The chain couples TRBV9 to TRBJ2-6; D unclear. This clonotype was obtained from a man aged 35 to 55 with alopecia areata. Some clones in this sample may be carry-over from other donors' samples. The sample was whole blood, taken in connection with sensitization to the hapten diphenylcyclopropenone (DPC). CDR3 coding DNA: TGTGCCAGCAGCGTAGCGGTGTCTGGGGCCAACGTCCTGACTTTC. Encoded protein: CASSVAVSGANVLTF.